The clone carrying this T cell receptor beta chain was counted a few times. Its antigen is not known. Germline-derived CDR1 and CDR2 are ENHRY and SYGVKD. This CDR3 has 17 amino acids. With 5 bases removed from V and 0 bases from J, the gap between germline ends came to 17 bases. TCR alpha and TCR beta cDNA libraries carrying sample barcodes and UMIs were produced by 5'RACE using constant-segment primers. In TCRdb, the 5' RACE reads were re-called with MiXCR into one record per CDR3 protein. The sample has about 350,000 distinct CDR3 sequences; about 15% are singletons. The sample is drawn from a study of T-cell memory formation after mild COVID-19. Study summary: TCR clusters largely stayed donor specific. The study, taken as a whole, reports: Second-wave clones peaking on day 37 lacked confirmed SARS-CoV-2 specificity. Pre-infection memory held some responding clones, suggesting pre-existing cross-reactive T cells responded.

The TCR sequence derives from a young man who had mild COVID-19 (a few samples of this study predate the infection). Cell type and time point are not known. The V call is TRBV10-3, the J call TRBJ2-1, with D tentatively TRBD1 (6 bases). The sequenced material came from PBMCs or a T cell subset sorted from them (not recorded which). CDR3 in amino acids: CAISQGSGQSSYNEQFF. The CDR3 nucleotides are TGTGCCATCAGTCAGGGGTCAGGTCAAAGCTCCTACAATGAGCAGTTCTTC.